The rows below give T cell receptor beta chains drawn from one sample of a study of blood T cell repertoires in COVID-19. Only in-frame clones appear in the TCRdb table, and some are missing; sequencing was by immunoSEQ multiplex PCR. The sample lists 100,000 or so clones; approximately 93% were seen once. The sample consisted of peripheral blood. Source of these receptors: a man between 60 and 70 years old with acute or convalescent COVID-19. The CDR3 runs from the conserved cysteine through the conserved F or W. Each record gives: clone size, V gene, J gene, D gene, CDR3 DNA, CDR3 protein. A D gene is named only where the DNA matches it firmly. The size of a clone is reported for some rows only, either as once, few or many, or as a class for expanded clones.

NA	TRBV19	TRBJ1-5	TRBD1	TGTGCCAGTAGTATAGATGGGACAGGGGTGGTGCCCCAGCATTTT	CASSIDGTGVVPQHF
NA	TRBV7-9	TRBJ1-4	TRBD1	TGTGCCAGCAGCTTAGAAGGGGGCGCGTCCGGTGAAAAACTGTTTTTT	CASSLEGGASGEKLFF
NA	TRBV7-2	TRBJ1-2	NA	TGTGCCAGCATCCCCGCGGGGCGGGCTCATGGCTACACCTTC	CASIPAGRAHGYTF
NA	TRBV15	TRBJ2-2	TRBD2	TGTGCCACCAGCAGAGATATAGCTAGCGGGGCCGGGGAGCTGTTTTTT	CATSRDIASGAGELFF
NA	TRBV3-1/TRBV3-2	TRBJ2-5	TRBD1	TGTGCCAGCAGCCAAGTACAGGGGCCGGAGACCCAGTACTTC	CASSQVQGPETQYF
NA	TRBV27	TRBJ1-5	NA	TGTGCCAGCAGTTTAAATCGGGATCAGCCCCAGCATTTT	CASSLNRDQPQHF
NA	TRBV7-3	TRBJ2-7	TRBD1	TGTGCCAGCAGCCCCTCGGACAGGGCCTCCTACGAGCAGTACTTC	CASSPSDRASYEQYF
NA	TRBV7-8	TRBJ1-3	TRBD1	TGTGCCAGCAGTCCACCCGGGACAGGGGGCAGAAACACCATATATTTT	CASSPPGTGGRNTIYF
NA	TRBV11-3	TRBJ2-5	NA	TGTGCCAGCAGCTTAGACAGGTCAGGGGCTGAGACCCAGTACTTC	CASSLDRSGAETQYF
NA	TRBV6-6	TRBJ1-6	TRBD1	TGTGCCAGCAGTCCAGGACAGGCCAATAATTCACCCCTCCACTTT	CASSPGQANNSPLHF
NA	TRBV21-1	TRBJ1-2	NA	TGTGCCAGCAGCGCCGGGGACAGGGTGAGGTCTAACTATGGCTACACCTTC	CASSAGDRVRSNYGYTF
NA	TRBV5-5	TRBJ2-7	NA	TGTGCCAGCAGCTTCTCCGGGGCCTACGAGCAGTACTTC	CASSFSGAYEQYF
many	TRBV30	TRBJ1-1	NA	TGTGCCTGGAGGACAAATTCGGTTGAAGCTTTCTTT	CAWRTNSVEAFF
NA	TRBV25-1	TRBJ2-7	TRBD1	TGTGCCAGCAGTGGACAGGGAACGTACGAGCAGTACTTC	CASSGQGTYEQYF
once	TRBV7-9	TRBJ1-2	NA	TGTGCCAGCCCTAAACTCCCGGGATATGGCTACACCTTC	CASPKLPGYGYTF
NA	TRBV27	TRBJ1-6	TRBD1	TGTGCCAGCAGTACGGACAGGGACTCACCCCTCCACTTT	CASSTDRDSPLHF
NA	TRBV4-1	TRBJ2-1	TRBD2	TGCGCCAGCAGCCAATCTAGCGGGAGGGCCTACAATGAGCAGTTCTTC	CASSQSSGRAYNEQFF
NA	TRBV14	TRBJ2-5	TRBD2	TGTGCCAGCAGCCAAGAACTAGCGGGAGTGGGGACCCAGTACTTC	CASSQELAGVGTQYF
NA	TRBV28	TRBJ1-2	TRBD1	TGTGCCAGCCGGTACGACAGGGCGGCCGGCTACACCTTC	CASRYDRAAGYTF
NA	TRBV2	TRBJ1-4	NA	TGTGCCAGCAGTGAACATGCACAGCCTAATGAAAAACTGTTTTTT	CASSEHAQPNEKLFF
NA	TRBV24-1	TRBJ2-2	TRBD1	TGTGCCACCAGGGGACAGACGAACACCGGGGAGCTGTTTTTT	CATRGQTNTGELFF
NA	TRBV5-4	TRBJ1-1	TRBD1	TGTGCCAGCAGCCCTCGGACAGGGGAGAACACTGAAGCTTTCTTT	CASSPRTGENTEAFF
NA	TRBV5-5	TRBJ2-7	NA	TGTGCCAGCAGCTTGGGTACTTACGAGCAGTACTTC	CASSLGTYEQYF
NA	TRBV2	TRBJ2-3	TRBD1	TGTGCCAGCAAGGTCCAGGGGGCTGGAGATACGCAGTATTTT	CASKVQGAGDTQYF
NA	TRBV29-1	TRBJ2-7	TRBD2	TGCAGCGTTGGAGTTAGCGGGGCCTACGAGCAGTACTTC	CSVGVSGAYEQYF
NA	TRBV29-1	TRBJ2-7	TRBD1	TGCAGCGTTGGACAGGGGGCCTACGAGCAGTACTTC	CSVGQGAYEQYF
NA	TRBV10-3	TRBJ2-7	NA	TGTGCCATCAGCTACCGACCGGGCGAGCAGTACTTC	CAISYRPGEQYF
once	TRBV19	TRBJ2-7	TRBD2	TGTGCCAGTGCCTCCCGGGGGCAGGCGGGAGGACGCTACGAGCAGTACTTC	CASASRGQAGGRYEQYF
NA	TRBV19	TRBJ1-6	NA	TGTGCCATCGGAGGCGCCGGGAGTTCACCCCTCCACTTT	CAIGGAGSSPLHF
NA	TRBV2	TRBJ1-1	NA	TGTGCCAGGACAGGTTCTTCGGGTGAAGCTTTCTTT	CARTGSSGEAFF
NA	TRBV7-8	TRBJ2-1	NA	TGTGCCAGCAGCTTAGTCGATGAGCAGTTCTTC	CASSLVDEQFF
NA	TRBV5-6	TRBJ1-2	TRBD1	TGTGCCAGCAGCTGGGGAGACAGGGCCTATGGCTACACCTTC	CASSWGDRAYGYTF
NA	TRBV7-2	TRBJ2-1	TRBD2	TGTGCCAGCAGCTTGACTAGCGGGAGGCCCCGAAATGAGCAGTTCTTC	CASSLTSGRPRNEQFF
NA	TRBV5-1	TRBJ2-2	NA	TGCGCCGGAGCGGATTCGAACACCGGGGAGCTGTTTTTT	CAGADSNTGELFF
NA	TRBV19	TRBJ1-6	NA	TGTGCCAGCGCCGCCGGGACTAGTAATTCACCCCTCCACTTT	CASAAGTSNSPLHF
NA	TRBV30	TRBJ1-1	NA	TGTGCCTGGAGTCTCCCAGGGTTTGGGACTGAAGCTTTCTTT	CAWSLPGFGTEAFF
NA	TRBV27	TRBJ2-3	TRBD2	TGTGCCAGCAGTAAGCGGGAGTGCGGGGATACGCAGTATTTT	CASSKRECGDTQYF
NA	TRBV19	TRBJ1-5	TRBD1	TGTGCCAGCACAGGGGACCTCTATCAGCCCCAGCATTTT	CASTGDLYQPQHF
NA	TRBV29-1	TRBJ1-5	NA	TGCAGCGTTGCGTTGGCAGGGGATATTGACAATCAGCCCCAGCATTTT	CSVALAGDIDNQPQHF
few	TRBV6-5	TRBJ1-5	TRBD1	TGTGCCAGCAGTTCAGGGGGCGCGGGTCAGCCCCAGCATTTT	CASSSGGAGQPQHF
NA	TRBV7-9	TRBJ1-1	NA	TGTGCCAGCAGCCCCGGAGCCTATGCCACTGAAGCTTTCTTT	CASSPGAYATEAFF
NA	TRBV7-8	TRBJ1-1	TRBD1	TGTGCCAGCAGCCCGAGGACAGGGGGGGGAGCTGAAGCTTTCTTT	CASSPRTGGGAEAFF
NA	TRBV15	TRBJ2-5	NA	TGTGCCACCAGCAGAGATTGGACAGCCTCTCCGGTTACCCAGTACTTC	CATSRDWTASPVTQYF
NA	TRBV30	TRBJ2-3	TRBD2	TGTGCCTGGACCAGACTAGCGTCTAGCACAGATACGCAGTATTTT	CAWTRLASSTDTQYF
NA	TRBV27	TRBJ2-1	NA	TGTGCCAGCAGTTCAGTATACAATGAGCAGTTCTTC	CASSSVYNEQFF